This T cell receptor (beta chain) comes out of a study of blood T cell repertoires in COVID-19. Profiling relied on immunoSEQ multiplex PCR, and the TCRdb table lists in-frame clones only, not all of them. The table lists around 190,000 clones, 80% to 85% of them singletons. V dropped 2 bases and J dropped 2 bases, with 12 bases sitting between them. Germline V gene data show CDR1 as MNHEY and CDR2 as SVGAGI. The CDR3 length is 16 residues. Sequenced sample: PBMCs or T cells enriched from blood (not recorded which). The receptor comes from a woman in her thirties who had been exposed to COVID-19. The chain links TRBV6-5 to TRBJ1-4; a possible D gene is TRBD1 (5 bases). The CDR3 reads CASSYGQGTTNEKLFF. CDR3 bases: TGTGCCAGCAGTTACGGTCAGGGAACGACTAATGAAAAACTGTTTTTT.